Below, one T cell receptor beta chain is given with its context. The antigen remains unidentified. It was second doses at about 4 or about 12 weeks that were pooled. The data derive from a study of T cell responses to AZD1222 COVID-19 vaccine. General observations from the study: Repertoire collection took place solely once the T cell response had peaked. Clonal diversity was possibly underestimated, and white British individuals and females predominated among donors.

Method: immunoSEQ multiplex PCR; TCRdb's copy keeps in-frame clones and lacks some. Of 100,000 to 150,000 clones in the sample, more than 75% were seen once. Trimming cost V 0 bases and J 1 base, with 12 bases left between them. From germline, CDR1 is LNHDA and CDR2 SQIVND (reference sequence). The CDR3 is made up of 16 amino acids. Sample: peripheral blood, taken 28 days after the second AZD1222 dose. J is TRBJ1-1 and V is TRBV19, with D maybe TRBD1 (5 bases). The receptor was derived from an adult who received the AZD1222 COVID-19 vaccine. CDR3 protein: CASSIDKGPWNTEAFF. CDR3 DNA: TGTGCCAGTAGTATAGATAAGGGACCCTGGAACACTGAAGCTTTCTTT.